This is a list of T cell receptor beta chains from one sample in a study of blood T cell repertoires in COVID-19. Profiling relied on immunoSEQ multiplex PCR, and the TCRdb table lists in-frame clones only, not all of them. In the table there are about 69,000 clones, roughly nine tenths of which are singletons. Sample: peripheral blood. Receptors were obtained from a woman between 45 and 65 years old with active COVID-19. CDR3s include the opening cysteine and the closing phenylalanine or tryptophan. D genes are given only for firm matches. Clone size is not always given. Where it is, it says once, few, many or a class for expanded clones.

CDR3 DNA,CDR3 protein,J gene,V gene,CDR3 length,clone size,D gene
TGTGCCAGCTCACCCTGGGAGACAGGGGTGAACACTGAAGCTTTCTTT,CASSPWETGVNTEAFF,TRBJ1-1,TRBV18,16,-,TRBD1
TGCAGCGCTAGCCCACAGGGGTCTAGCACAGATACGCAGTATTTT,CSASPQGSSTDTQYF,TRBJ2-3,TRBV29-1,15,-,TRBD1
TGTGCCAGCAGCTTTTCCAGACTGCAAAGGGAGACCCAGTACTTC,CASSFSRLQRETQYF,TRBJ2-5,TRBV7-9,15,-,-
TGTGCCAGCAGCCCAACCAGGAATCAGCCCCAGCATTTT,CASSPTRNQPQHF,TRBJ1-5,TRBV28,13,-,-
TGTGCCAGCAGCCAAGATTATGATAGCGGACCCCCCCGCGAGCAGTACTTC,CASSQDYDSGPPREQYF,TRBJ2-7,TRBV3-1/TRBV3-2,17,-,-
TGTGCCAGCAGTGGAGGGGACAGGGCGGTCCGATGGGCTAAGACCCAGTACTTC,CASSGGDRAVRWAKTQYF,TRBJ2-5,TRBV6-4,18,-,TRBD1
TGCAGCGTCTACGCCACCCGACTAGCGGGGAACAATGAGCAGTTCTTC,CSVYATRLAGNNEQFF,TRBJ2-1,TRBV29-1,16,few,TRBD2
TGTGCCAGTGGAGAGATCCAGGGAGGAAGATACGAGCAGTACTTC,CASGEIQGGRYEQYF,TRBJ2-7,TRBV19,15,-,-
TGTGCCAGCAGCCAAGGGGTATCTAGCGGGAGAGAGACCCAGTACTTC,CASSQGVSSGRETQYF,TRBJ2-5,TRBV4-2,16,-,TRBD2
TGTGCCAGTAGTATGGGGAGGGGTGAGACAGATACGCAGTATTTT,CASSMGRGETDTQYF,TRBJ2-3,TRBV19,15,once,TRBD2
TGCGCCAGCAGCGTGATGCCTCAGGGAATGGGTAGCAATCAGCCCCAGCATTTT,CASSVMPQGMGSNQPQHF,TRBJ1-5,TRBV5-1,18,-,-